These T cell receptor beta chains were read from a single sample in a study of breast tumors, draining lymph nodes, adjacent tissues. TCRdb re-derived calls from the multiplex PCR reads in MiXCR, one entry per CDR3 protein. The sample lists 60,000 to 75,000 distinct CDR3 sequences, around 60% occurring once. What was sequenced was breast tumor tissue. These receptors were taken from a female donor with breast cancer. Some clones in this sample may be carry-over from other donors' samples. Both conserved end residues are part of each CDR3. Each record gives: CDR3 DNA, CDR3 protein, clone size, V gene, J gene, D gene. The D gene is left open where the match is weak. A clone size is listed for some rows: how often the clone was seen (once, few, many), or a class if it is expanded.

CDR3 DNA: TGTGCCAGCAGCCTCTACACCAGGGGGCGCCGGGAGACCCAGTACTTC; CDR3 protein: CASSLYTRGRRETQYF; clone size: many; V gene: TRBV6-2/TRBV6-3; J gene: TRBJ2-5; D gene: TRBD1
CDR3 DNA: TGTGCCTGGAGCCGTAGCGGGGGGTGGACAGATACGCAGTATTTT; CDR3 protein: CAWSRSGGWTDTQYF; clone size: many; V gene: TRBV30; J gene: TRBJ2-3; D gene: TRBD2
CDR3 DNA: TGTGCCAGCAGTTTCCGGGCTTCGTACAATGAGCAGTTCTTC; CDR3 protein: CASSFRASYNEQFF; clone size: .; V gene: TRBV12-3/TRBV12-4; J gene: TRBJ2-1; D gene: .
CDR3 DNA: TGTGCCGCACGCGGGACAGGAGCCAATTCACCCCTCCACTTT; CDR3 protein: CAARGTGANSPLHF; clone size: .; V gene: TRBV19; J gene: TRBJ1-6; D gene: TRBD1
CDR3 DNA: TGCGCCAGCAGTCACCGGCCGACCGGGGGCTACGAGCAGTACTTC; CDR3 protein: CASSHRPTGGYEQYF; clone size: .; V gene: TRBV10-2; J gene: TRBJ2-7; D gene: .
CDR3 DNA: TGTGCCAGCAGTTACTCTGGACAGGGGGTTTCACCCCTCCACTTT; CDR3 protein: CASSYSGQGVSPLHF; clone size: many; V gene: TRBV6-5; J gene: TRBJ1-6; D gene: TRBD1
CDR3 DNA: TGCAGTGCCCGGACGGTTGGAGGCACAGATACGCAGTATTTT; CDR3 protein: CSARTVGGTDTQYF; clone size: many; V gene: TRBV20-1; J gene: TRBJ2-3; D gene: .
CDR3 DNA: TGTGCCAGCGGGCATTCTACGACAGGGGGCGAGCAGTACTTC; CDR3 protein: CASGHSTTGGEQYF; clone size: .; V gene: TRBV7-8; J gene: TRBJ2-7; D gene: TRBD1
CDR3 DNA: TGTGCCAGCAGCGTAGGGACAGGGGTGGGCGAGCAGTACTTC; CDR3 protein: CASSVGTGVGEQYF; clone size: many; V gene: TRBV9; J gene: TRBJ2-7; D gene: TRBD1
CDR3 DNA: TGTGCCAGCAGTTTAAGGCGGATCTACAGGGAAAGATATGGCTACACCTTC; CDR3 protein: CASSLRRIYRERYGYTF; clone size: many; V gene: TRBV28; J gene: TRBJ1-2; D gene: .
CDR3 DNA: TGTGCCAGCAGCGATCCGCGGGGGGAACAGGGGGCCGCCGGGGAGCTGTTTTTT; CDR3 protein: CASSDPRGEQGAAGELFF; clone size: many; V gene: TRBV9; J gene: TRBJ2-2; D gene: .
CDR3 DNA: TGTGCCAGCAGCGATCACGGGACAGATTCCGAGACCCAGTACTTC; CDR3 protein: CASSDHGTDSETQYF; clone size: .; V gene: TRBV9; J gene: TRBJ2-5; D gene: TRBD1
CDR3 DNA: TGTGCCAGCAGCTTACGGGACAGGGCCTACGAGCAGTACTTC; CDR3 protein: CASSLRDRAYEQYF; clone size: .; V gene: TRBV7-8; J gene: TRBJ2-7; D gene: TRBD1
CDR3 DNA: TGTGCCAGCAGGACAGGGTGGGATACGCAGTATTTT; CDR3 protein: CASRTGWDTQYF; clone size: .; V gene: TRBV12-3/TRBV12-4; J gene: TRBJ2-3; D gene: TRBD1
CDR3 DNA: TGTGCCACCAGCAGAGAGTACGGACAGCGTTATGGCTACACCTTC; CDR3 protein: CATSREYGQRYGYTF; clone size: .; V gene: TRBV15; J gene: TRBJ1-2; D gene: .
CDR3 DNA: TGTGCCAGCAGCTTGGAATTTTTGGGACAGCCCTATGGCTACACCTTC; CDR3 protein: CASSLEFLGQPYGYTF; clone size: .; V gene: TRBV5-5; J gene: TRBJ1-2; D gene: TRBD1
CDR3 DNA: TGTGCCAGCATGGTTGCTAGCGGGACCGACGCCCCCTGCAATGAGCAGTTCTTC; CDR3 protein: CASMVASGTDAPCNEQFF; clone size: .; V gene: TRBV28; J gene: TRBJ2-1; D gene: TRBD2
CDR3 DNA: TGTGCCAGCGGTGGCCGGGACAGGGTCGGCTACGGGCAGTACTTC; CDR3 protein: CASGGRDRVGYGQYF; clone size: .; V gene: TRBV6-1; J gene: TRBJ2-7; D gene: TRBD1
CDR3 DNA: TGTGCCAGCAGTTCGCCGGGACTAGCGGGACAGTCCTACGAGCAGTACTTC; CDR3 protein: CASSSPGLAGQSYEQYF; clone size: .; V gene: TRBV6-4; J gene: TRBJ2-7; D gene: TRBD2
CDR3 DNA: TGTGCCAGCGAAGGAATGAGCACTAACTATGGCTACACCTTC; CDR3 protein: CASEGMSTNYGYTF; clone size: medium-sized; V gene: TRBV2; J gene: TRBJ1-2; D gene: .
CDR3 DNA: TGTGCCAGCAGTGGGACAGGGGGCCGGGTTTCACCCCTCCACTTT; CDR3 protein: CASSGTGGRVSPLHF; clone size: .; V gene: TRBV7-2; J gene: TRBJ1-6; D gene: TRBD1
CDR3 DNA: TGTGCCAGTGGGGACAGGGGCCTATATGGCTACACCTTC; CDR3 protein: CASGDRGLYGYTF; clone size: many; V gene: TRBV25-1; J gene: TRBJ1-2; D gene: TRBD1
CDR3 DNA: TGCAGCGTTGGACTAGGAGGAGAGACCCAGTACTTC; CDR3 protein: CSVGLGGETQYF; clone size: many; V gene: TRBV29-1; J gene: TRBJ2-5; D gene: .
CDR3 DNA: TGTGCCAGCAGCCTCGGGGCCCGGGTGTCGGGCGGAAACACCATATATTTT; CDR3 protein: CASSLGARVSGGNTIYF; clone size: many; V gene: TRBV5-6; J gene: TRBJ1-3; D gene: .
CDR3 DNA: TGTGCCAGCAGTGCCCCAGGGGGCGCGGGCGGCTACACCTTC; CDR3 protein: CASSAPGGAGGYTF; clone size: .; V gene: TRBV2; J gene: TRBJ1-2; D gene: TRBD1
CDR3 DNA: TGTGCCAGCAGCTTTGGGGGGGGAGGGACTTATGGCTACACCTTC; CDR3 protein: CASSFGGGGTYGYTF; clone size: .; V gene: TRBV7-6; J gene: TRBJ1-2; D gene: .
CDR3 DNA: TGTGCCAGCAGTGAGATCGAGGGCACAGAGCAGTTCTTC; CDR3 protein: CASSEIEGTEQFF; clone size: many; V gene: TRBV2; J gene: TRBJ2-1; D gene: .
CDR3 DNA: TGTGCCAGCTCACCAGGGACAGGACAAACTGGAAACACCATATATTTT; CDR3 protein: CASSPGTGQTGNTIYF; clone size: many; V gene: TRBV18; J gene: TRBJ1-3; D gene: TRBD1
CDR3 DNA: TGCAGTGCTACCTCCGGGACAGCGAACACTGAAGCTTTCTTT; CDR3 protein: CSATSGTANTEAFF; clone size: .; V gene: TRBV20-1; J gene: TRBJ1-1; D gene: TRBD1
CDR3 DNA: TGTGCCACCAGCGTTGATGACGGGGTTGACGAGCAGTACTTC; CDR3 protein: CATSVDDGVDEQYF; clone size: .; V gene: TRBV24-1; J gene: TRBJ2-7; D gene: .
CDR3 DNA: TGTGCCAGTGGAGGCTTGAGGGGTTTCGAGCAGTTCTTC; CDR3 protein: CASGGLRGFEQFF; clone size: .; V gene: TRBV19; J gene: TRBJ2-1; D gene: .
CDR3 DNA: TGTGCCAGCAGCTTAGCGGGGTTGAATGAAAAACTGTTTTTT; CDR3 protein: CASSLAGLNEKLFF; clone size: .; V gene: TRBV7-9; J gene: TRBJ1-4; D gene: .
CDR3 DNA: TGTGCCAGCAGACAAGGTGGGAACACCATATATTTT; CDR3 protein: CASRQGGNTIYF; clone size: once; V gene: TRBV12-3/TRBV12-4; J gene: TRBJ1-3; D gene: .
CDR3 DNA: TGTGCCAGTAGTCAGCAGGGGTTGACTAATGAAAAACTGTTTTTT; CDR3 protein: CASSQQGLTNEKLFF; clone size: .; V gene: TRBV19; J gene: TRBJ1-4; D gene: .
CDR3 DNA: TGTGCCAGCAGCCCCACCTCCTCTGGAAACACCATATATTTT; CDR3 protein: CASSPTSSGNTIYF; clone size: .; V gene: TRBV11-2; J gene: TRBJ1-3; D gene: .
CDR3 DNA: TGTGCCAGCAGCTTACTTCGCAGGGATGAAAAACTGTTTTTT; CDR3 protein: CASSLLRRDEKLFF; clone size: .; V gene: TRBV7-8; J gene: TRBJ1-4; D gene: .
CDR3 DNA: TGTGCCAGCAGCCAATCACAGACAGATACGCAGTATTTT; CDR3 protein: CASSQSQTDTQYF; clone size: many; V gene: TRBV3-1; J gene: TRBJ2-3; D gene: .
CDR3 DNA: TGTGCCAGCAGTGCTAGAGCGGTGGGAACAGATACGCAGTATTTT; CDR3 protein: CASSARAVGTDTQYF; clone size: .; V gene: TRBV7-9; J gene: TRBJ2-3; D gene: .
CDR3 DNA: TGCAGTGCCCCCCCAATCACTCTAGCGGGGGACGGTGAAAAACTGTTTTTT; CDR3 protein: CSAPPITLAGDGEKLFF; clone size: .; V gene: TRBV20-1; J gene: TRBJ1-4; D gene: .
CDR3 DNA: TGTGCCAGCAGGACTAGAGATGGCTACACCTTC; CDR3 protein: CASRTRDGYTF; clone size: many; V gene: TRBV6-1; J gene: TRBJ1-2; D gene: .
CDR3 DNA: TGTGCCAGCAGTTTCCTGGGCAGGGGTAGGGGATCACCCCTCCACTTT; CDR3 protein: CASSFLGRGRGSPLHF; clone size: many; V gene: TRBV12-3/TRBV12-4; J gene: TRBJ1-6; D gene: .
CDR3 DNA: TGCAGTGCTACCTCCGCGGGACTAGTTCCAGATACGCAGTATTTT; CDR3 protein: CSATSAGLVPDTQYF; clone size: many; V gene: TRBV20-1; J gene: TRBJ2-3; D gene: TRBD2
CDR3 DNA: TGCGCCAGCAGCTTGGAAAGCTCCTACAATGAGCAGTTCTTC; CDR3 protein: CASSLESSYNEQFF; clone size: many; V gene: TRBV5-1; J gene: TRBJ2-1; D gene: .
CDR3 DNA: TGTGCCAGCAGCTTCGGGGGGGCCAACGTCCTGACTTTC; CDR3 protein: CASSFGGANVLTF; clone size: few; V gene: TRBV7-9; J gene: TRBJ2-6; D gene: .
CDR3 DNA: TGTGCCAGCAGTGCGAGCCAGCACACAGATACGCAGTATTTT; CDR3 protein: CASSASQHTDTQYF; clone size: .; V gene: TRBV6-4; J gene: TRBJ2-3; D gene: .
CDR3 DNA: TGCAGCGTTGGGAAGGCAACGAAAGGACAGCAGTATTTT; CDR3 protein: CSVGKATKGQQYF; clone size: .; V gene: TRBV29-1; J gene: TRBJ2-3; D gene: .
CDR3 DNA: TGCGCCAGCAGTAAGGGACAGGGTGTCGAGCAGTACTTC; CDR3 protein: CASSKGQGVEQYF; clone size: many; V gene: TRBV10-2; J gene: TRBJ2-7; D gene: TRBD1
CDR3 DNA: TGTGCCAGCAGCTCCAGCTTAGGACGGAACTCTGGAAACACCATATATTTT; CDR3 protein: CASSSSLGRNSGNTIYF; clone size: many; V gene: TRBV5-8; J gene: TRBJ1-3; D gene: .
CDR3 DNA: TGTGCCAGCAGCTGGGGGGGGACGCAAACCGGGGAGCTGTTTTTT; CDR3 protein: CASSWGGTQTGELFF; clone size: .; V gene: TRBV5-6; J gene: TRBJ2-2; D gene: TRBD2